The 10 T cell receptor beta chains listed next were all sequenced from one sample in a study of post-analysis software for immune sequencing data. Study observations and caveats: A handful of TRBV segments (TRBV5-6, TRBV5-1 and TRBV20-1 among them) occurred more frequently in patients than in controls.

The authors incorporated unique molecular identifiers into the TCR beta cDNA libraries. TCRdb recomputed calls from the PCR reads with MiXCR, one row per CDR3 protein. This sample carries 650,000 to 850,000 distinct CDR3 sequences, about half of them seen once, and the ten largest clones take 4.9%. Their antigen targets remain unknown. The sequencing sample was made of blood. These receptors originate from a girl aged 5 to 17 with multiple sclerosis.

There are a few counts of this clonotype. This rearrangement joins TRBV29-1 to TRBJ1-4; no definite D call. This CDR3 region has 14 residues. In germline, CDR1 is SQVTM, CDR2 ANQGSEA. Trimming stripped 0 bases from V and 7 bases from J, with 12 bases between. The CDR3 reads CSVEDSGRSEKLFF. CDR3 bases: TGCAGCGTTGAAGATTCGGGCAGGAGTGAAAAACTGTTTTTT.

This clonotype was seen a single time. The genes are TRBV3-1 and TRBJ2-5; 8 nucleotides line up with TRBD2. The closer fit of TRBJ2-7 to the DNA end suggests the J call may be wrong. Per germline, CDR1 LGHDT and CDR2 YNNKEL (reference sequence). The CDR3 length is 16 residues. The CDR3 DNA is TGTGCCAGCAGCCAAGGGAGGAGAAGCGGGAGCAACGAGCAGTACTTC. Its protein is CASSQGRRSGSNEQYF.

This chain joins TRBV6-2 or TRBV6-3 and TRBJ2-1; a weak D match, TRBD1 (6 bases). CDR1 and CDR2 (germline): MNHEY, SVGEGT. The CDR3 extends over 16 amino acids. V lost 2 bases, J lost 2 bases, and 13 bases lay in between. CDR3 in DNA: TGTGCCAGCAGTTACCCCACAGGGCAACCCTACAATGAGCAGTTCTTC. Residues: CASSYPTGQPYNEQFF.

The chain uses TRBV27 and TRBJ2-7; D is uncertain. The CDR3 consists of 13 residues. Germline V gives CDR1 MNHEY, CDR2 SMNVEV (reference sequence). V lost 5 bases, J lost 7 bases, and 15 bases lay in between. CDR3 sequence: CASSDRNSREQYF. The CDR3 DNA is TGTGCCAGCAGTGACCGCAACTCTCGGGAGCAGTACTTC.

This clonotype was seen only a few times. The chain joins TRBV5-6 to TRBJ2-5; 9 nucleotides agree with TRBD2. The germline V gene has CDR1 SGHDT and CDR2 YYEEEE. This CDR3 is built from 14 residues. V lost 3 bases and J lost 2; bases outside the gene matches: 2. In nucleotides, the CDR3 is TGTGCCAGCAGCTACCTAGCGGGGCAAGAGACCCAGTACTTC. Its protein is CASSYLAGQETQYF.

This clonotype was seen only a few times. The genes are TRBV27 and TRBJ1-2; D gene ambiguous. V was shortened by 0 bases and J by 2 bases, with 7 bases between the two germline ends. Germline CDR1 reads MNHEY; CDR2 reads SMNVEV (reference sequence). The CDR3 is 14 residues long. In nucleotides, the CDR3 is TGTGCCAGCAGTTTATCGAGGCGGAACTATGGCTACACCTTC. It yields the protein CASSLSRRNYGYTF.

The V call is TRBV7-3, the J call TRBJ2-7, with a tentative D call TRBD2 (5 bases). V was clipped by 5 bases and J by 6 bases, with 11 bases between them. The CDR3 covers 12 residues. Germline V gives CDR1 SGHTA, CDR2 FQGTGA. CDR3 in DNA: TGTGCCAGCAGCGAACCGGGAACCGAGCAGTACTTC. It translates to CASSEPGTEQYF.

This clonotype has only one observation. The gene calls are TRBV20-1 and TRBJ1-1; 8 bases agree with TRBD1. V was pared by 0 bases and J by 10 bases, with 16 bases of the junction left unmatched. This CDR3 spans 16 amino acids. Germline assignment: CDR1 DFQATT and CDR2 SNEGSKA (reference sequence). In nucleotides, the CDR3 is TGCAGTGCTAGAGACCCCAGGACAGGGTTCGGGTTTAGAGCTTTCTTT. Its translation: CSARDPRTGFGFRAFF.

The chain has TRBV24-1 and TRBJ1-5, with a possible D match to TRBD1 (6 bases). Germline V gives CDR1 KGHDR, CDR2 SFDVKD. This CDR3 is built from 18 residues. V gave up 2 bases and J gave up 0 bases, with 16 bases separating them. The CDR3 spells CATSDSGAGVDSNQPQHF. The CDR3 coding sequence is TGTGCCACCAGTGATTCAGGGGCCGGGGTCGATAGCAATCAGCCCCAGCATTTT.

The chain carries TRBV18 and TRBJ1-1; D not certain. Germline V gene lookup returns CDR1 KGHSH and CDR2 LQKENI. The CDR3 is made up of 15 amino acids. V was trimmed by 0 bases and J by 3 bases, leaving 11 bases between them. The CDR3 nucleotides read TGTGCCAGCTCACCACCATCACAAGCCTACACTGAAGCTTTCTTT. It encodes CASSPPSQAYTEAFF.